Listed below are T cell receptor beta chains from one sample, sequenced in a study of prognosis after radiotherapy for stage I lung cancer. MiXCR was run by TCRdb on the multiplex PCR reads, yielding one entry per CDR3 protein. The repertoire has about 25,000 distinct CDR3 sequences, around 39% of them found once; the top ten carry 20% to 25%. Sequences were derived from PBMCs, sampled before or after stereotactic body radiation therapy (not recorded which). The receptors shown here come from a donor at least 50 years old with non-small cell lung cancer. The conserved cysteine and the conserved F or W are not part of the CDR3 here.

cdr3_aa v_call
ASALAQGYEQF TRBV27
ATSGTIQKGSPLH TRBV15
ASSLDLVPTDTQY TRBV7-2
ASRARIRTGTIAEQY TRBV19
ASRSSGSGEDEQF TRBV28
ASSLAGVGDTQY TRBV5-1
ASKGTGTGEDTQY TRBV6-1
ASSTGGNEQF TRBV9
ASSFQGARGANVLT TRBV13
ASSWGGSSQY TRBV7-2
AGSKHRGQADTQY TRBV19
ASSMAGAGNTIY TRBV19
ASSPTSGGRGHTEAF TRBV9
ATENPRDGRYEQY TRBV24-1
ATSEGTSTYNEQF TRBV24-1
ASSSGTGSEKLF TRBV9
ASSSSRVFNNEQF TRBV7-9
ASSLQDLATEAF TRBV28
SARALGVLEQF TRBV20-1
ASSFPSQGTGELF TRBV5-1